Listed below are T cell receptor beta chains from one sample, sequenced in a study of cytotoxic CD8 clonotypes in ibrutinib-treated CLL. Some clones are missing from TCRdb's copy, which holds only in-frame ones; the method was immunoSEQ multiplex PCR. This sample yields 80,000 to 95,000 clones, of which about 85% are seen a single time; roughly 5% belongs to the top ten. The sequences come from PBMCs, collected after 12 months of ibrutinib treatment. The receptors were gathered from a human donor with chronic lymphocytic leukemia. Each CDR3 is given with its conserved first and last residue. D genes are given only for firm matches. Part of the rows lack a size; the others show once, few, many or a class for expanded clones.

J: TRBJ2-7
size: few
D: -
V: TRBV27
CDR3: CASAWDPTYEQYF
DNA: TGTGCCAGCGCCTGGGACCCAACCTACGAGCAGTACTTC

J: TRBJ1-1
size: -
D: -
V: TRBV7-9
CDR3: CASSPWRGGTEAFF
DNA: TGTGCCAGCAGCCCCTGGCGGGGCGGCACTGAAGCTTTCTTT

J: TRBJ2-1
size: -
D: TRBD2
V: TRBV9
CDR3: CASSGGLAGAFYNEQFF
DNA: TGTGCCAGCAGCGGGGGGCTAGCGGGCGCATTCTACAATGAGCAGTTCTTC

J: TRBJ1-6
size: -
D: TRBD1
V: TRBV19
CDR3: CASSKRQGSYNSPLHF
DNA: TGTGCCAGTAGTAAAAGACAGGGCTCCTATAATTCACCCCTCCACTTT

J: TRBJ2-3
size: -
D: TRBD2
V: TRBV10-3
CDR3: CATASGAGGTDTQYF
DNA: TGTGCCACCGCCTCCGGGGCGGGAGGCACAGATACGCAGTATTTT

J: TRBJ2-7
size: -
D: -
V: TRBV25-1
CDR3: CASSEGGGREQYF
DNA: TGTGCCAGCAGTGAAGGGGGTGGGCGCGAGCAGTACTTC

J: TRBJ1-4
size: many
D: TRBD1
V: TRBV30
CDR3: CAWSGGTGNEKLFF
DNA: TGTGCCTGGAGCGGCGGGACAGGGAATGAAAAACTGTTTTTT

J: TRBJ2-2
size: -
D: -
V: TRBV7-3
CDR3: CASSSPNTGELFF
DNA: TGTGCCAGCTCCAGCCCGAACACCGGGGAGCTGTTTTTT

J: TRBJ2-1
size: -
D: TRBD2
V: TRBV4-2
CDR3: CASSQGGEGNEQFF
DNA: TGTGCCAGCAGCCAAGGGGGGGAGGGCAATGAGCAGTTCTTC

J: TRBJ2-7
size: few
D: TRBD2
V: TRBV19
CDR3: CASIGGTSRHEQYF
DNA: TGTGCCAGTATAGGGGGGACTAGTCGCCACGAGCAGTACTTC

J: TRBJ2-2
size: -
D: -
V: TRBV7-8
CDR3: CASSPWGNTGELFF
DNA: TGTGCCAGCAGCCCTTGGGGGAACACCGGGGAGCTGTTTTTT

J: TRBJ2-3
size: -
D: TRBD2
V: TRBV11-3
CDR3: CASSLVVAGPEDTQYF
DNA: TGTGCCAGCAGCTTAGTCGTAGCGGGCCCGGAAGATACGCAGTATTTT

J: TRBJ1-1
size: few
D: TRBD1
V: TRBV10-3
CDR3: CAISRQGSDTEAFF
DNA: TGTGCCATCTCCCGACAGGGTTCTGACACTGAAGCTTTCTTT

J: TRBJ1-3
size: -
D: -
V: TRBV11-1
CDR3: CASSQTRNTIYF
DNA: TGTGCCAGCAGCCAGACCCGAAACACCATATATTTT

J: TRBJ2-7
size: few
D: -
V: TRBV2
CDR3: CASDGGGPRYF
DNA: TGTGCCAGTGACGGGGGCGGCCCTAGGTACTTC

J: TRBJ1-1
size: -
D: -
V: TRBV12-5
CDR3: CASGWGGSFGEAFF
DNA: TGTGCTAGTGGTTGGGGCGGTTCCTTTGGTGAAGCTTTCTTT

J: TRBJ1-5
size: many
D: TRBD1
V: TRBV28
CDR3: CASRPDRGLRNQPQHF
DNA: TGTGCCAGCAGGCCGGACAGGGGGCTTCGCAATCAGCCCCAGCATTTT

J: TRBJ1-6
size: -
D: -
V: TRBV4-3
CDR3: CASSQAGLDSPLHF
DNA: TGCGCCAGCAGCCAAGCAGGCTTGGATTCACCCCTCCACTTT

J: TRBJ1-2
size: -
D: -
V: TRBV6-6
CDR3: CASNLQGFGGYTF
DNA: TGTGCCAGCAATCTCCAGGGTTTTGGTGGCTACACCTTC

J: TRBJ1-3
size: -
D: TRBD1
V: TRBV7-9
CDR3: CASSDRNRGPGGNTIYF
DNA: TGTGCCAGCAGCGACCGAAACAGGGGGCCAGGTGGAAACACCATATATTTT

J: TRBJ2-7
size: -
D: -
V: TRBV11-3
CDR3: CASSPGPDREQYF
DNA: TGTGCCAGCAGCCCAGGGCCCGACCGGGAGCAGTACTTC

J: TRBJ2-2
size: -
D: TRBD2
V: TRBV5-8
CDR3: CASSLGASGDTGELFF
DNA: TGTGCCAGCAGCTTGGGGGCTAGCGGGGACACCGGGGAGCTGTTTTTT

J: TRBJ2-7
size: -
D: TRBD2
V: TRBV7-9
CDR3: CASSPGVAGVEQYF
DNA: TGTGCCAGCAGCCCCGGGGTAGCGGGAGTCGAGCAGTACTTC

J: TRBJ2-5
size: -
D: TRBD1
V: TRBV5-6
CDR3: CASRKQGLVETQYF
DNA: TGTGCCAGCAGGAAACAGGGGTTGGTGGAGACCCAGTACTTC

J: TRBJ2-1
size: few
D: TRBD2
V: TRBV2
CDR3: CASSEALGLAENNEQFF
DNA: TGTGCCAGCAGTGAAGCGCTGGGGCTAGCGGAAAACAATGAGCAGTTCTTC

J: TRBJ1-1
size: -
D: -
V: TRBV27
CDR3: CASSLGRYTEAFF
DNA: TGTGCCAGCAGTTTAGGGCGGTACACTGAAGCTTTCTTT